The source of this TCR beta chain is a study of neoadjuvant anti-PD-1 for oral cavity cancer. About the study: Patients mostly received three to four biweekly nivolumab doses at 3 mg/kg before surgery.

Assay: immunoSEQ multiplex PCR; the TCRdb copy retains only in-frame clones and omits some. Of around 65,000 clones in the sample, roughly 90% were seen once. This CDR3 has 17 amino acids. Germline V gene lookup returns CDR1 SGHAT and CDR2 FQNNGV. The V end lost 6 bases, the J end lost 6 bases, and 26 bases lay between the germline ends. Noted time point: after neoadjuvant nivolumab, at surgical resection. The sequenced sample was PBMCs, obtained after nivolumab (anti-PD-1) treatment. The chain links TRBV11-2 to TRBJ1-2; D gene ambiguous. This clonotype originated in a person aged 35-79 years with oral cavity squamous cell carcinoma. CDR3 nucleotide sequence: TGTGCCAGCAGTTCCCTAGGTGGACTCCGGCGATCTAATGGCTACACCTTC. This translates into CASSSLGGLRRSNGYTF.